This TCR beta chain was retrieved from a study of follicular helper T cells after annual influenza vaccination. The wider study: After each seasonal flu vaccination, blood came on days 0, 7 and 28. Some donors were sampled over the 2013-2014, 2014-2015 and 2015-2016 vaccinations. Study-wide results and caveats: Each annual vaccination recalled recurring oligoclonal ICOS+CD38+ cTfh clonotypes.

V lost 4 bases to trimming and J lost 0 bases, with 13 bases between them. Germline lookup yields CDR1 SGHNT and CDR2 YYREEE (reference sequence). The CDR3 runs to 16 residues. Time point denoted: 2015-2016 season, 7 days after influenza vaccination. Per time point, roughly 35-100 mL of blood was sampled. The repertoire was sequenced with immunoSEQ multiplex PCR; TCRdb's copy has only in-frame clones and lacks some. This sample has 6,000 to 8,000 clones; roughly 84% occur once, and the top ten carry 1.5% to 2%. This clone was observed a single time. Its specificity is not known. The sequencing used CXCR5+ CD38- circulating T follicular helper cells from blood, collected 7 days after influenza vaccination. Documented subset: circulating Tfh, non-naive CD4+CXCR5+PD-1+ (ICOS+CD38+ or ICOS-CD38-). The chain employs TRBV5-4 and TRBJ1-4; D is undetermined. The source is an adult who received the influenza vaccine. The CDR3 region has the DNA TGTGCCAGCAGCGACCGGGAAGCTTCAACTAATGAAAAACTGTTTTTT. It yields the protein CASSDREASTNEKLFF.